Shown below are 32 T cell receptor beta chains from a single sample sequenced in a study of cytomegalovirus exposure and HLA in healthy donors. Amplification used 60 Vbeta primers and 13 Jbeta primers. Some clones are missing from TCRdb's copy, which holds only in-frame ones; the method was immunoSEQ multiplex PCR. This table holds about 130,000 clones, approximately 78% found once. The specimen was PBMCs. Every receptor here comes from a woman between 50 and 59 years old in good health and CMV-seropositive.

The CDR3 coding sequence is TGTGCCTGGAGCACAGGGGGAGGTCAGCCCCAGCATTTT. Its translation: CAWSTGGGQPQHF. The chain uses TRBV30 and TRBJ1-5, with 8 bases aligning to TRBD1. The CDR3 is 13 amino acids. J lost 6 bases, V lost 3 bases, and 4 bases had no gene match. CDR1 and CDR2 (germline): GTSNPN, SVGIG (reference sequence). Full variable domain (rest looked up from reference TRBV30 and TRBJ1-5): SQTIHQWPATLVQPVGSPLSLECTVEGTSNPNLYWYRQAAGRGLQLLFYSVGIGQISSEVPQNLSASRPQDRQFILSSKKLLLSDSGFYLCAWSTGGGQPQHFGDGTRLSIL.

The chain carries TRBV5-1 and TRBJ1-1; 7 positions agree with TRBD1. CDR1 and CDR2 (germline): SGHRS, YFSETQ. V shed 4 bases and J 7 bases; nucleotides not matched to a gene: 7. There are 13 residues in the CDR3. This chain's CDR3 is CASSPQTGFEAFF. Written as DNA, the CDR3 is TGCGCCAGCAGCCCCCAGACAGGGTTTGAAGCTTTCTTT.

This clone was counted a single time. Written as DNA, the CDR3 is TGTGCCAGCAGTTTGGAGGGAGCCCGAAACACTGAAGCTTTCTTT. Residues: CASSLEGARNTEAFF. The genes are TRBV28 and TRBJ1-1; D call uncertain. The CDR3 covers 15 residues. Between the trimmed V and J ends, which lost 3 bases and 2 bases, there was a span of 13 bases. The germline gives CDR1 MDHEN, CDR2 SYDVKM.

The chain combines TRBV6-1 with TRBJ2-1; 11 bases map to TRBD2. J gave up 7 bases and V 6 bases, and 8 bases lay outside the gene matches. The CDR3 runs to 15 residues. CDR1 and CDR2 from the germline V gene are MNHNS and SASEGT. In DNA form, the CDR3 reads TGTGCCAGCAGCCCAAGACTAGCGGGACTTAATGAGCAGTTCTTC. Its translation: CASSPRLAGLNEQFF.

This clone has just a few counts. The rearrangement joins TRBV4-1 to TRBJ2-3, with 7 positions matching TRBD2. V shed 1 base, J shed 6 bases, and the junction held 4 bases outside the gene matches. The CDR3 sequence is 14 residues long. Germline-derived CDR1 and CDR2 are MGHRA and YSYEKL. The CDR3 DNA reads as TGCGCCAGCAGCCAAGTGGGGGAGGGCGATACGCAGTATTTT. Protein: CASSQVGEGDTQYF.

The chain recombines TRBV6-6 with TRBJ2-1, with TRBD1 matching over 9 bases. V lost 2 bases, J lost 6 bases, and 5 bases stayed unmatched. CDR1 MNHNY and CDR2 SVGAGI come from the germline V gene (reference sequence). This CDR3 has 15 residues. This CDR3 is CASSYEDRGLNEQFF. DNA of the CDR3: TGTGCCAGCAGTTACGAGGACAGGGGTCTCAATGAGCAGTTCTTC.

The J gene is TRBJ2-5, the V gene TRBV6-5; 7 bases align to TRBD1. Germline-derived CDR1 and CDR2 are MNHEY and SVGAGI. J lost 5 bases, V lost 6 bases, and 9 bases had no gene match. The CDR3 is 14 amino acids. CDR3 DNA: TGTGCCAGCAGAGACAGGGTACCGACCGAGACCCAGTACTTC. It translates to CASRDRVPTETQYF.

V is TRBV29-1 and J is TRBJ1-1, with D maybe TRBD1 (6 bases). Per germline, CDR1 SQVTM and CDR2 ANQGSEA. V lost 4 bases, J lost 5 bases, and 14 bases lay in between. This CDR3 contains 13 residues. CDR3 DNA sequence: TGCAGCGTTGTGACAGGATGGAGGACTGAAGCTTTCTTT. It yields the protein CSVVTGWRTEAFF.

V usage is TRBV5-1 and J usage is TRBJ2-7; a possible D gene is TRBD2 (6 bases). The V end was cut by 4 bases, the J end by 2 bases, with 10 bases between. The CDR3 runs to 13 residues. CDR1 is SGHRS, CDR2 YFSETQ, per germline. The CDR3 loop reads CASSPGGTYEQYF. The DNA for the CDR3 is TGCGCCAGCAGCCCCGGGGGAACCTACGAGCAGTACTTC.

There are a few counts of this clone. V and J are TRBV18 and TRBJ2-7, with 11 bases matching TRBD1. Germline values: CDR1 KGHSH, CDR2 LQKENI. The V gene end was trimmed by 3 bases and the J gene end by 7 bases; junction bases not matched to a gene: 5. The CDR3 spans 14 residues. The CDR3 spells CASSPRTGGREQYF. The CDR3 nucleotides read TGTGCCAGCTCACCCCGGACAGGGGGCCGGGAGCAGTACTTC.

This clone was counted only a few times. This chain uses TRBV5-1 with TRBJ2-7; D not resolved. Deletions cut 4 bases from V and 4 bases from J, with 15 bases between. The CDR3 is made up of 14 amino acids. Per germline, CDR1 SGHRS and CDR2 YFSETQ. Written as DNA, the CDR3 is TGCGCCAGCAGCCCTAACAGTAAACCGTACGAGCAGTACTTC. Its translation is CASSPNSKPYEQYF.

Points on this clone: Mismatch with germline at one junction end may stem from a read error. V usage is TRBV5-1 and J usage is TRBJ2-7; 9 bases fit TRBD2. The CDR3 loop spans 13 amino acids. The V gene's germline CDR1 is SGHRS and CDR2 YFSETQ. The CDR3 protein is CASSLESSGTVNF. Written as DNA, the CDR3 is TGCGCCAGCAGCTTGGAATCTAGCGGGACCGTCAACTTC.

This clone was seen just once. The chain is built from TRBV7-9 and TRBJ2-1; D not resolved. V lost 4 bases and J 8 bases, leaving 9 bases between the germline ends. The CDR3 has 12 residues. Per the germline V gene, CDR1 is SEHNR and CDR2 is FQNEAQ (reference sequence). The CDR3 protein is CASSSIVDEQFF. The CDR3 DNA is TGTGCCAGCAGCTCCATAGTGGATGAGCAGTTCTTC.

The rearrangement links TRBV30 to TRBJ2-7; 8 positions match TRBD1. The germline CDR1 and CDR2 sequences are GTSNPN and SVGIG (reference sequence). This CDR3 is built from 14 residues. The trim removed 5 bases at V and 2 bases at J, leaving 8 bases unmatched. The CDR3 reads CAWAPTGVPYEQYF. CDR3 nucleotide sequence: TGTGCCTGGGCCCCGACAGGGGTCCCCTACGAGCAGTACTTC. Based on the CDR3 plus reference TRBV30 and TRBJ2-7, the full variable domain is SQTIHQWPATLVQPVGSPLSLECTVEGTSNPNLYWYRQAAGRGLQLLFYSVGIGQISSEVPQNLSASRPQDRQFILSSKKLLLSDSGFYLCAWAPTGVPYEQYFGPGTRLTVT.

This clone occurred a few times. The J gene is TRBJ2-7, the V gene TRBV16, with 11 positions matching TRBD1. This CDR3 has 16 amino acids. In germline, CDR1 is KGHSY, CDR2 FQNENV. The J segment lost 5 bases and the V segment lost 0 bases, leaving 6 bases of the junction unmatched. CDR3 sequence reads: CASSQSWTGGGNEQYF. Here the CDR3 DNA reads TGTGCCAGCAGCCAATCGTGGACAGGGGGCGGAAACGAGCAGTACTTC.

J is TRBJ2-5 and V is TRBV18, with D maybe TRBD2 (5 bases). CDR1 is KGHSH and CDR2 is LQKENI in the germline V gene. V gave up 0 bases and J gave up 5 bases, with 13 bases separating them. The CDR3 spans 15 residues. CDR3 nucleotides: TGTGCCAGCTCACCACCGAATAGGGAGAGCGAGACCCAGTACTTC. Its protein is CASSPPNRESETQYF.

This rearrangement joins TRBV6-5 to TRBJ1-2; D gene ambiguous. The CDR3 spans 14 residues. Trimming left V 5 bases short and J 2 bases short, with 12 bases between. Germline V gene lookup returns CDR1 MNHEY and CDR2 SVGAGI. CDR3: CASSPSSVNYGYTF. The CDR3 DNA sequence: TGTGCCAGCAGTCCCTCTTCAGTGAACTATGGCTACACCTTC.

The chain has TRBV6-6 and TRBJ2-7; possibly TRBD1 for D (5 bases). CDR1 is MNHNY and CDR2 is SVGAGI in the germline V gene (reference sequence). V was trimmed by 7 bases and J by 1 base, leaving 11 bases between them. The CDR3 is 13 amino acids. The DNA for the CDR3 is TGTGCCAGCACCCCGACAGCTTCCTACGAGCAGTACTTC. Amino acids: CASTPTASYEQYF.

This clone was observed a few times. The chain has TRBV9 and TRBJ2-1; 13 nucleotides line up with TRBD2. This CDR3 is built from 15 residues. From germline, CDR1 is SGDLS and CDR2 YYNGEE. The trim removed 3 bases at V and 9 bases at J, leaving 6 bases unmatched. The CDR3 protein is CASSGGLAGWGEQFF. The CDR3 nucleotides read TGTGCCAGCAGCGGGGGACTAGCGGGATGGGGTGAGCAGTTCTTC. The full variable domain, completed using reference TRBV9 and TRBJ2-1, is DSGVTQTPKHLITATGQRVTLRCSPRSGDLSVYWYQQSLDQGLQFLIQYYNGEERAKGNILERFSAQQFPDLHSELNLSSLELGDSALYFCASSGGLAGWGEQFFGPGTRLTVL.

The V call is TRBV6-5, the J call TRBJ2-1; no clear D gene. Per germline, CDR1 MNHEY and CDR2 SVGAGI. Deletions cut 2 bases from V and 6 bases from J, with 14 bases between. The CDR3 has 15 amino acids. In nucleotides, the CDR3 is TGTGCCAGCAGTTACCTGCGGAACTCGGGCAATGAGCAGTTCTTC. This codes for CASSYLRNSGNEQFF.

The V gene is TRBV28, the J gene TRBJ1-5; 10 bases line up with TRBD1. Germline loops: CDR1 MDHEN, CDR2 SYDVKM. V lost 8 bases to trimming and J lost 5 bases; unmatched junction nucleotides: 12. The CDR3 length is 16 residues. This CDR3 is CASFLSTGGGDQPQHF. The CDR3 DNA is TGTGCCAGCTTTTTATCGACAGGGGGCGGAGATCAGCCCCAGCATTTT.

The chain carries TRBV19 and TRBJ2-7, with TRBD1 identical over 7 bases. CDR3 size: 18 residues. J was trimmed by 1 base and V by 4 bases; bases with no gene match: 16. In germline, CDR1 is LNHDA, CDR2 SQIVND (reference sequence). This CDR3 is CASSTYPDSADRSYEQYF. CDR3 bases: TGTGCCAGTAGTACCTACCCAGATTCCGCGGACAGGTCCTACGAGCAGTACTTC.

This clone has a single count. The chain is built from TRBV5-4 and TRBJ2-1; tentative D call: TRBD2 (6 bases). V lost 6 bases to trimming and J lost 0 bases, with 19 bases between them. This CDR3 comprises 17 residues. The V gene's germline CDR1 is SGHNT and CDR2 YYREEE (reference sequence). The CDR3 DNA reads TGTGCCAGCACCCTTCGACCCCGGGGGAGCTCCTACAATGAGCAGTTCTTC. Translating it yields CASTLRPRGSSYNEQFF.

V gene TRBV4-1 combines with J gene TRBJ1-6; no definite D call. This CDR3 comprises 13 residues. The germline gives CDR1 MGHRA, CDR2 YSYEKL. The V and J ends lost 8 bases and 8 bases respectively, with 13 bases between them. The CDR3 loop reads CASGLREDSPLHF. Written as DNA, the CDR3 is TGCGCCAGCGGCCTTCGGGAAGATTCACCCCTCCACTTT.

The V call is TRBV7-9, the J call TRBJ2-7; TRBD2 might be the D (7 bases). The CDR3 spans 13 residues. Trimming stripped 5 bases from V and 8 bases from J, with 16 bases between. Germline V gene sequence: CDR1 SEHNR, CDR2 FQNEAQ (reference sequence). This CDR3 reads CASSHAGAPKQYF. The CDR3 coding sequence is TGTGCCAGCAGCCACGCGGGGGCGCCGAAGCAGTACTTC.

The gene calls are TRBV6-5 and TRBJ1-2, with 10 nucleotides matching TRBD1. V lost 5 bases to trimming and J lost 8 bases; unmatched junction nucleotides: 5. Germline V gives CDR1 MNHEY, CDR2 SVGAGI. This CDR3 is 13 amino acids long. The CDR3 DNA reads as TGTGCCAGCAGTGCTGACAGGGGGCTAGGCTACACCTTC. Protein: CASSADRGLGYTF.

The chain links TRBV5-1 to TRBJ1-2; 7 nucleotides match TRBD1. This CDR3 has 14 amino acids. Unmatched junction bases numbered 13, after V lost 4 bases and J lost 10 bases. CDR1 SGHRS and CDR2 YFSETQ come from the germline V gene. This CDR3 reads CASSTQTGSAVYTF. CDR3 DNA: TGCGCCAGCAGCACCCAGACAGGGTCGGCTGTCTACACCTTC.

This chain's CDR3 is CASSLSAIDNEQFF. CDR3 nucleotide sequence: TGTGCCAGCAGCCTTAGCGCTATCGACAATGAGCAGTTCTTC. V gene TRBV14 combines with J gene TRBJ2-1, with a tentative D call TRBD2 (5 bases). The CDR3 runs to 14 residues. V lost 4 bases and J lost 5, with 12 bases in between. The germline V gene encodes CDR1 SGHDN and CDR2 FVKESK.

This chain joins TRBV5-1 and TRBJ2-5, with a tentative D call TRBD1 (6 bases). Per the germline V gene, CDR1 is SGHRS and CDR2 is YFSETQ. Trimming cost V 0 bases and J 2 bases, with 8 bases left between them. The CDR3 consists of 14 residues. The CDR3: CASSLGGHQETQYF. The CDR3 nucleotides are TGCGCCAGCAGCTTGGGGGGACATCAAGAGACCCAGTACTTC.

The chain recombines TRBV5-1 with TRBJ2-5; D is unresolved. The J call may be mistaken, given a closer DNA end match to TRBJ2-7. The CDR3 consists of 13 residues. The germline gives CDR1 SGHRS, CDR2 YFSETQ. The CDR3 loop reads CASSLGLEYEQYF. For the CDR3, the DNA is TGCGCCAGCAGCTTGGGACTGGAATACGAGCAGTACTTC.

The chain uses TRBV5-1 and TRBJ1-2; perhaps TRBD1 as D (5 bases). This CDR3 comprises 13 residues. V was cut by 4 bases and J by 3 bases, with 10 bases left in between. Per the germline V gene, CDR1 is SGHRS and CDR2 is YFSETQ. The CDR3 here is CASSPTGDYGYTF. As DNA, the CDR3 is TGCGCCAGCAGCCCAACAGGCGACTATGGCTACACCTTC.

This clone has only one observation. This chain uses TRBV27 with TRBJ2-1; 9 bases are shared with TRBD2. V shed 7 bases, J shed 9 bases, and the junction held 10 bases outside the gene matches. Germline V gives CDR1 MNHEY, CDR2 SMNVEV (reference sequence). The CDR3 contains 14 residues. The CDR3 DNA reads TGTGCCAGCAACGGTAGCGGGAGAAGAGGTGAGCAGTTCTTC. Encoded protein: CASNGSGRRGEQFF.